Here is one T cell receptor beta chain with its context. The antigen is not known. These data originate in a study of yellow fever vaccine responses in identical twins. The CDR3 covers 13 residues. Between the trimmed V and J ends, which lost 1 base and 5 bases, there was a span of 6 bases. Germline V gene sequence: CDR1 LGHDT, CDR2 YNNKEL (reference sequence). TCRdb reprocessed the RT-PCR reads via MiXCR and lists one record per CDR3 protein. The table includes roughly 36,000 distinct CDR3 sequences, 50% to 65% detected once. Study results and limitations: Twin vaccine T cell responses reportedly seemed partly convergent, partly personalized.

This clonotype was obtained from a woman between 18 and 29 years old who received the yellow fever vaccine. V is TRBV3-1 and J is TRBJ1-5; D is possibly TRBD1 (5 bases). The specimen comprised T cells from blood (PBMCs), unsorted or a sorted subset (not recorded which), sampled before or after yellow fever vaccination (not recorded which). CDR3 DNA sequence: TGTGCCAGCAGCCAAGGGGGGGATCAGCCCCAGCATTTT. As protein: CASSQGGDQPQHF.